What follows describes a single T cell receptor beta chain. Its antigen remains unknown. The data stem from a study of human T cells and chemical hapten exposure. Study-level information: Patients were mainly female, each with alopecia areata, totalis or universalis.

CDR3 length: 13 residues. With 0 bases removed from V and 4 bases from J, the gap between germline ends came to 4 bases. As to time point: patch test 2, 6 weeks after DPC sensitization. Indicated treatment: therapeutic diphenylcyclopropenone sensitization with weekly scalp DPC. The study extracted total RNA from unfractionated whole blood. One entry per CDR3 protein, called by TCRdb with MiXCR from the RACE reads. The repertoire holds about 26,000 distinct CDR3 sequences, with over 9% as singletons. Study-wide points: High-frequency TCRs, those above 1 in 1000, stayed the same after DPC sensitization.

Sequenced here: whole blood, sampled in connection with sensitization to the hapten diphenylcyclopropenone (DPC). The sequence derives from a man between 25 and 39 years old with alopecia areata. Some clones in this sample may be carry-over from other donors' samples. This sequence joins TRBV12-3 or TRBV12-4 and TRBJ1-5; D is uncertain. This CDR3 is CASSLAGNQPQHF. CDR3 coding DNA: TGTGCCAGCAGTTTAGCAGGGAATCAGCCCCAGCATTTT.